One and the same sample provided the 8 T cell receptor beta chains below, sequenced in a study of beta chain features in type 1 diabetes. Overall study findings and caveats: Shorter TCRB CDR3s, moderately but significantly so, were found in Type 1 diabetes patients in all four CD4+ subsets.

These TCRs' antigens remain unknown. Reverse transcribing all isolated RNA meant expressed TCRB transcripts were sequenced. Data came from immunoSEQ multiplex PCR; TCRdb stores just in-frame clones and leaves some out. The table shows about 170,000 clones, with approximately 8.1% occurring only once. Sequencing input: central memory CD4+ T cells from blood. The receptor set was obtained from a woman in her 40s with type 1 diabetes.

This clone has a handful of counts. The chain's CDR3 is CAGKAGGRQETQYF. The CDR3 DNA reads TGTGCCGGGAAAGCGGGCGGCAGACAAGAGACCCAGTACTTC. The rearrangement uses TRBV28 and TRBJ2-5, with a weak D call TRBD2 (6 bases). The V and J ends lost 11 bases and 2 bases respectively, with 18 bases between them. Per germline, CDR1 MDHEN and CDR2 SYDVKM. The length of the CDR3 is 14 residues.

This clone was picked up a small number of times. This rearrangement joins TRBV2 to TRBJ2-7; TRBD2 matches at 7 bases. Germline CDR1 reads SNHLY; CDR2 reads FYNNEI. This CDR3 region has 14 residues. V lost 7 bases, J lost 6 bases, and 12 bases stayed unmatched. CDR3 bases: TGTGCCAGCATCCCCGGGACTATGAGGGGCGAGCAGTACTTC. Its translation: CASIPGTMRGEQYF.

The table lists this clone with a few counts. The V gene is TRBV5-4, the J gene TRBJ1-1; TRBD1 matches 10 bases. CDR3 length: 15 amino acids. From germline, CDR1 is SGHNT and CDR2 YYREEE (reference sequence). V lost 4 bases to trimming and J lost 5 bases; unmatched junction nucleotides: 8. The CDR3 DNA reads TGTGCCAGCAGCCCGGGACAGGGGATGGGTACTGAAGCTTTCTTT. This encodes CASSPGQGMGTEAFF.

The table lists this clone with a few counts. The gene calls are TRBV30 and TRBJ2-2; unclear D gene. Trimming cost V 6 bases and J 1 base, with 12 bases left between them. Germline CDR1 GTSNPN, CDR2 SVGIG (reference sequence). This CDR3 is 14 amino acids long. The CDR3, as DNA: TGTGCCTGCCTAAGGAGTCTGAACACCGGGGAGCTGTTTTTT. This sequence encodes CACLRSLNTGELFF.

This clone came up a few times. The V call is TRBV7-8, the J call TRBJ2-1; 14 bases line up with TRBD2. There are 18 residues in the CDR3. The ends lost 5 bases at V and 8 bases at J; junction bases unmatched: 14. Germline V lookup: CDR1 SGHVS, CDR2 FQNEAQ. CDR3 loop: CASSPNPPGTSGSYEQFF. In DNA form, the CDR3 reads TGTGCCAGCAGCCCGAATCCTCCCGGGACTAGCGGGAGTTATGAGCAGTTCTTC. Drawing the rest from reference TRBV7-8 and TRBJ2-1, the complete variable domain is GAGVSQSPRYKVAKRGQDVALRCDPISGHVSLFWYQQALGQGPEFLTYFQNEAQLDKSGLPSDRFFAERPEGSVSTLKIQRTQQEDSAVYLCASSPNPPGTSGSYEQFFGPGTRLTVL.

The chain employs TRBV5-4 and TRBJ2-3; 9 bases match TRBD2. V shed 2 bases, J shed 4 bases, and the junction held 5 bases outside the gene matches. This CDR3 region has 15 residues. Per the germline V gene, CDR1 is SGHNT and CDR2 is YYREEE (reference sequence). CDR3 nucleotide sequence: TGTGCCAGCAGCTTATCCCTAGCGGGACCAGATACGCAGTATTTT. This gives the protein CASSLSLAGPDTQYF.

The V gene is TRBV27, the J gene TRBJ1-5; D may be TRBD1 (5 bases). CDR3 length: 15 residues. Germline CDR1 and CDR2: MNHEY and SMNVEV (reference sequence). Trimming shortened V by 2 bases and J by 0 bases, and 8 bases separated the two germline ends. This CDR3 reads CASSLRGNSNQPQHF. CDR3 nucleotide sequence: TGTGCCAGCAGTTTAAGGGGAAATAGCAATCAGCCCCAGCATTTT.

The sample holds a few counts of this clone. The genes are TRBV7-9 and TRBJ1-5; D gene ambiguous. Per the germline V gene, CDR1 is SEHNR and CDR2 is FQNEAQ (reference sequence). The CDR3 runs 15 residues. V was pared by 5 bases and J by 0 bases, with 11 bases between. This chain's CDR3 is CASSPGTNSNQPQHF. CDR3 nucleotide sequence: TGTGCCAGCAGCCCTGGAACTAATAGCAATCAGCCCCAGCATTTT.